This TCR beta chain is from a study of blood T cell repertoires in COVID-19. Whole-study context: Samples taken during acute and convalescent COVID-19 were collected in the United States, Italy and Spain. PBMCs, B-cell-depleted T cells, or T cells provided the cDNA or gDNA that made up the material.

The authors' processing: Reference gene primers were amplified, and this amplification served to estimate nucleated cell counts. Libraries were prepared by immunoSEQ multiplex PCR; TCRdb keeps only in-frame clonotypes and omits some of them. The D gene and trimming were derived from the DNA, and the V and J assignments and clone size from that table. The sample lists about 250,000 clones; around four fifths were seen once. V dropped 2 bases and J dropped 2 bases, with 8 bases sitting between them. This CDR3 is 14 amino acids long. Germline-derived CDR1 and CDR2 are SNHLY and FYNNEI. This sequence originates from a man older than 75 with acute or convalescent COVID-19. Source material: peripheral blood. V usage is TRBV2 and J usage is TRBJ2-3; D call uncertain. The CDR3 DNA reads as TGTGCCAGCAGTGAAAACAGTCCCACAGATACGCAGTATTTT. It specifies CASSENSPTDTQYF.